Listed below are T cell receptor beta chains from one sample, sequenced in a study of T-cell reconstitution after alpha-beta-depleted transplantation in children. TCRdb reprocessed the PCR reads with MiXCR, giving one entry per CDR3 protein. This table has about 98,000 distinct CDR3 sequences, approximately 5.4% appearing once. Sequencing was performed on PBMCs, mostly from graft donor cells, taken 60 days after TCRalphabeta/CD19-depleted stem cell transplant. The receptor set was obtained from a female patient aged 2-10 years who had a stem cell transplant for Fanconi anemia, so the T cells may come from the graft donor. Each CDR3 is given with its conserved first and last residue. Fields, in order: clone size, V gene, J gene, D gene, CDR3 protein, CDR3 DNA. D genes are given only for firm matches. Only some rows state a clone size, as once, few, many or a class for expanded clones.

>many|TRBV12-3/TRBV12-4|TRBJ2-1|TRBD1
CASSPGTGYNEQFF
TGTGCCAGCAGCCCCGGGACAGGGTACAATGAGCAGTTCTTC
>many|TRBV7-2|TRBJ2-5|NA
CASSLDPSGLAQYF
TGTGCCAGCAGCTTAGACCCCTCCGGGCTGGCCCAGTACTTC
>many|TRBV20-1|TRBJ2-2|NA
CSARDGRAVTGELFF
TGCAGTGCTAGAGATGGCAGGGCGGTCACCGGGGAGCTGTTTTTT
>many|TRBV4-2|TRBJ2-2|TRBD1
CASSRDREGTGELFF
TGTGCCAGCAGCAGGGACAGGGAAGGCACCGGGGAGCTGTTTTTT
>NA|TRBV20-1|TRBJ2-1|TRBD2
CCARERLAGSPYNEQFF
TGCTGTGCTAGAGAAAGGCTAGCGGGGAGCCCTTACAATGAGCAGTTCTTC
>NA|TRBV23-1|TRBJ2-2|NA
CASSQSPRTGELFF
TGCGCCAGCAGTCAATCACCAAGGACCGGGGAGCTGTTTTTT
>many|TRBV29-1|TRBJ1-1|NA
CSARAGGDTEAFF
TGCAGCGCTAGGGCAGGAGGGGACACTGAAGCTTTCTTT
>many|TRBV6-5|TRBJ2-3|NA
CASSYSNTPGDTQYF
TGTGCCAGCAGTTACTCGAACACCCCCGGAGATACGCAGTATTTT
>many|TRBV4-2|TRBJ2-2|TRBD2
CASSQYSGGDTGELFF
TGTGCCAGCAGCCAATATAGCGGGGGAGACACCGGGGAGCTGTTTTTT
>once|TRBV15|TRBJ2-3|TRBD1
CATSRRTGRSADTQYF
TGTGCCACCAGCCGAAGGACAGGGAGGTCGGCAGATACGCAGTATTTT
>many|TRBV19|TRBJ2-7|TRBD1
CASSINSRTGSYEQYF
TGTGCCAGTAGTATTAATAGTCGGACAGGGTCCTACGAGCAGTACTTC
>few|TRBV5-4|TRBJ2-7|NA
CASSLSTTLEQYF
TGTGCCAGCAGCTTATCGACTACTCTCGAGCAGTACTTC
>few|TRBV29-1|TRBJ2-3|NA
CSVVSGGTDTQYF
TGCAGCGTTGTGTCAGGGGGCACAGATACGCAGTATTTT
>few|TRBV5-1|TRBJ2-3|TRBD2
CASSGRGGLPTDTQYF
TGCGCCAGCAGCGGGAGGGGAGGACTACCCACAGATACGCAGTATTTT
>NA|TRBV4-1|TRBJ1-6|NA
CASSRGLNSPLHF
TGCGCCAGCAGCCGAGGCCTCAATTCACCCCTCCACTTT
>many|TRBV7-8|TRBJ2-5|TRBD1
CASSPHTGTAQETQYF
TGTGCCAGCAGCCCGCACACCGGGACAGCACAAGAGACCCAGTACTTC
>NA|TRBV11-2|TRBJ1-6|NA
CASSPGDLPSSPLHF
TGTGCCAGCAGCCCCGGAGACCTACCCAGCTCACCCCTCCACTTT
>many|TRBV28|TRBJ2-5|NA
CASRYPQETQYF
TGTGCCAGCAGGTATCCCCAAGAGACCCAGTACTTC
>few|TRBV5-1|TRBJ2-7|TRBD1
CASKGAGTLFAGTYEQYF
TGCGCCAGCAAGGGGGCCGGGACACTGTTCGCCGGGACCTACGAGCAGTACTTC
>NA|TRBV12-3/TRBV12-4|TRBJ1-6|NA
CASSLLGSPLHF
TGTGCCAGCAGTTTACTGGGATCACCCCTCCACTTT
>NA|TRBV18|TRBJ2-1|NA
CASSPPKRGGLENEQFF
TGTGCCAGCTCACCACCGAAACGCGGGGGCCTTGAGAATGAGCAGTTCTTC
>many|TRBV5-1|TRBJ2-7|NA
CASSLQHQGISYEQYF
TGCGCCAGCAGCTTGCAACACCAGGGTATAAGCTACGAGCAGTACTTC
>NA|TRBV7-9|TRBJ1-2|NA
CASSQDYGYTF
TGTGCCAGCAGCCAAGACTATGGCTACACCTTC
>many|TRBV12-3/TRBV12-4|TRBJ1-4|NA
CASSEPGLRNEKLFF
TGTGCCAGCAGTGAACCGGGACTCAGGAATGAAAAACTGTTTTTT